Listed here are 14 T cell receptor beta chains from one sample, sequenced in a study of blood T cells in healthy people across ages. For the second PCR, which ran for roughly 7 to 11 cycles, a sample-barcoded 5' primer and a J-beta primer mix were used. Via MiXCR, TCRdb re-called the 5' RACE reads, giving one row per CDR3 protein. The data hold approximately 490,000 distinct CDR3 sequences, with about 24% observed a single time. The sample was also linked to a second study, of T cells of mothers and their children.

The sequenced sample was blood. These receptors originate from a boy under 18 in good health.

This clonotype occurred once. The chain has TRBV6-2 or TRBV6-3 and TRBJ1-5; tentatively, D is TRBD1 (6 bases). The CDR3 is 15 residues long. V was pared by 7 bases and J by 1 base, with 14 bases between. Germline V gene data show CDR1 as MNHEY and CDR2 as SVGEGT. This chain's CDR3 is CASTPGGLSNQPQHF. DNA of the CDR3: TGTGCCAGCACCCCGGGGGGCTTAAGCAATCAGCCCCAGCATTTT.

The CDR3 coding sequence is TGTGCCAGCAGTTTGGGGACTAGCGGGGTTACCTACAATGAGCAGTTCTTC. Amino acid sequence: CASSLGTSGVTYNEQFF. V and J are TRBV27 and TRBJ2-1, with TRBD2 matching 13 bases. V lost 3 bases to trimming and J lost 2 bases; unmatched junction nucleotides: 4. CDR1 and CDR2 (germline): MNHEY, SMNVEV (reference sequence). The CDR3 totals 17 residues.

This clonotype was observed a few times. This rearrangement joins TRBV20-1 to TRBJ2-1; D is uncertain. V was clipped by 0 bases and J by 15 bases, with 18 bases between them. The V gene's germline CDR1 is DFQATT and CDR2 SNEGSKA (reference sequence). The CDR3 has 13 residues. The chain's CDR3 is CSARDTSRGIGFF. CDR3 coding DNA: TGCAGTGCTAGAGATACCTCCCGTGGTATAGGGTTCTTC.

The V gene is TRBV7-8, the J gene TRBJ2-1; perhaps TRBD1 as D (5 bases). This CDR3 is 14 amino acids long. V was clipped by 1 base and J by 4 bases, with 8 bases between them. Germline V gene lookup returns CDR1 SGHVS and CDR2 FQNEAQ. The chain's CDR3 is CASSLGQMYNEQFF. CDR3 nucleotide sequence: TGTGCCAGCAGCTTAGGACAGATGTACAATGAGCAGTTCTTC.

This clonotype was seen repeatedly, ten times or more. The chain employs TRBV3-1 and TRBJ1-6; D not resolved. Germline CDR1 is LGHDT and CDR2 is YNNKEL (reference sequence). V lost 1 base and J lost 7, with 8 bases in between. The CDR3 is made up of 14 amino acids. The DNA of the CDR3 is TGTGCCAGCAGCCAAGTAGAGGTGAATTCACCCCTCCACTTT. Protein product: CASSQVEVNSPLHF.

The chain has TRBV7-9 and TRBJ2-5, with D unresolved. Germline CDR1 and CDR2: SEHNR and FQNEAQ (reference sequence). V was cut by 0 bases and J by 4 bases, with 18 bases left in between. The CDR3 is 17 amino acids. The CDR3 DNA reads TGTGCCAGCAGCTTAGCGGCCCTGGCCTTAATGGGAGAGACCCAGTACTTC. This gives the protein CASSLAALALMGETQYF.

This clonotype was detected many times. The V and J genes are TRBV4-2 and TRBJ2-5, with 9 bases lining up with TRBD2. The CDR3 runs 17 residues. Trimming removed 0 bases from V and 5 bases from J; junction bases left unmatched: 10. Germline lookup yields CDR1 LGHNA and CDR2 YNFKEQ. In DNA form, the CDR3 reads TGTGCCAGCAGCCAAGATGTAGCGGGGGCTGGGGGCGAGACCCAGTACTTC. Amino acid sequence: CASSQDVAGAGGETQYF.

This chain links TRBV6-4 with TRBJ2-2; 10 bases fit TRBD2. V lost 5 bases to trimming and J lost 6 bases; unmatched junction nucleotides: 3. Germline CDR1 and CDR2: MRHNA and SNTAGT. The CDR3 spans 14 residues. The CDR3 spells CASSTLAGAGELFF. The CDR3, as DNA: TGTGCCAGCAGTACCCTAGCGGGGGCCGGGGAGCTGTTTTTT.

This clonotype turned up a few times. The V and J genes are TRBV5-6 and TRBJ2-1; 7 nucleotides agree with TRBD2. Trimming cost V 4 bases and J 5 bases; bases outside gene matches: 9. The germline V gene has CDR1 SGHDT and CDR2 YYEEEE. The CDR3 is made up of 15 amino acids. CDR3 DNA: TGTGCCAGCAGCCCATGGACTAGACAAAACAATGAGCAGTTCTTC. Translated, it gives CASSPWTRQNNEQFF.

In this sample, this clonotype turned up a few times. The rearrangement links TRBV12-3 or TRBV12-4 to TRBJ1-2, with D hard to call. Trimming stripped 6 bases from V and 6 bases from J, with 20 bases between. This CDR3 is built from 15 residues. This chain's CDR3 is CASSPLPLGSDGYTF. The CDR3 nucleotides read TGTGCCAGCAGCCCTCTCCCTCTGGGATCGGATGGCTACACCTTC.

This clonotype has a handful of counts. This chain uses TRBV5-1 with TRBJ2-7; 8 bases line up with TRBD1. The trim removed 4 bases at V and 0 bases at J, leaving 9 bases unmatched. Germline V gives CDR1 SGHRS, CDR2 YFSETQ. CDR3 length equals 16 residues. The CDR3 nucleotides read TGCGCCAGCAGCCCGCAGGGACAGGAAAACTCCTACGAGCAGTACTTC. It translates to CASSPQGQENSYEQYF.

In this sample, this clonotype turned up a few times. V is TRBV7-3 and J is TRBJ2-5; D gene uncertain. In germline, CDR1 is SGHTA, CDR2 FQGTGA. Deletions cut 3 bases from V and 5 bases from J, with 16 bases between. The CDR3 loop spans 15 amino acids. The CDR3 sequence: CASSFQGGLWETQYF. As DNA, the CDR3 is TGTGCCAGCAGCTTCCAAGGCGGATTATGGGAGACCCAGTACTTC. Full variable domain (rest looked up from reference TRBV7-3 and TRBJ2-5): GAGVSQTPSNKVTEKGKYVELRCDPISGHTALYWYRQSLGQGPEFLIYFQGTGAADDSGLPNDRFFAVRPEGSVSTLKIQRTERGDSAVYLCASSFQGGLWETQYFGPGTRLLVL.

This clonotype has only a few counts. V is TRBV27 and J is TRBJ2-7; 8 nucleotides line up with TRBD2. The J segment lost 3 bases and the V segment lost 8 bases, leaving 6 bases of the junction unmatched. Germline CDR1 reads MNHEY; CDR2 reads SMNVEV (reference sequence). This CDR3 contains 13 residues. The CDR3 loop is CASSIAGNYEQYF. DNA for the CDR3: TGTGCCAGCTCGATAGCGGGAAACTACGAGCAGTACTTC.

The chain recombines TRBV12-3 or TRBV12-4 with TRBJ2-1, with TRBD2 matching 10 bases. Trimming removed 7 bases from V and 8 bases from J; junction bases left unmatched: 11. This CDR3 comprises 15 residues. The CDR3 is CASISLSGGADEQFF. CDR3 nucleotide sequence: TGTGCCAGCATCAGTTTAAGCGGGGGGGCCGATGAGCAGTTCTTC.